These T cell receptor beta chains were read from a single sample in a study of cytomegalovirus exposure and HLA in healthy donors. Clones were read by immunoSEQ multiplex PCR, and TCRdb kept only the in-frame ones, dropping some. The sample yields some 130,000 clones, around 70% seen once. The sequenced material came from PBMCs. Receptors originate from a woman aged 60 to 75 in good health and CMV-seropositive. Each CDR3 is given with its conserved first and last residue. Each record gives: J gene, D gene, V gene, clone size, CDR3 DNA, CDR3 protein. A D gene is named only where the DNA matches it firmly. Some rows have no size entry. The others give once, few or many, or a class for an expanded clone.

j_gene: TRBJ1-2
d_gene: TRBD1
v_gene: TRBV5-6
abundance: NA
CDR3nt: TGTGCCAGCAGCTTCGGACAGGCGCTTAGGGGCTACACCTTC
CDR3aa: CASSFGQALRGYTF

j_gene: TRBJ2-3
d_gene: TRBD2
v_gene: TRBV5-1
abundance: NA
CDR3nt: TGCGCCAGCAGCCGACTAGCTAGCACAGATACGCAGTATTTT
CDR3aa: CASSRLASTDTQYF

j_gene: TRBJ2-1
d_gene: NA
v_gene: TRBV27
abundance: NA
CDR3nt: TGTGCCAGCAGTTTCCCATGGGGGGTGGATGAGCAGTTCTTC
CDR3aa: CASSFPWGVDEQFF

j_gene: TRBJ1-2
d_gene: NA
v_gene: TRBV20-1
abundance: NA
CDR3nt: TGCAGTGCTAGAGCATTCTATGGCTACACCTTC
CDR3aa: CSARAFYGYTF

j_gene: TRBJ2-7
d_gene: TRBD1
v_gene: TRBV6-1
abundance: NA
CDR3nt: TGTGCCAGCGCATTTAGGGAAGGACAGGTCGGCGAGCAGTACTTC
CDR3aa: CASAFREGQVGEQYF

j_gene: TRBJ1-2
d_gene: TRBD1
v_gene: TRBV7-9
abundance: NA
CDR3nt: TGTTCCAGCAGCTCGATGCGAGGGACAGCCCTTGGCTACACCTTC
CDR3aa: CSSSSMRGTALGYTF

j_gene: TRBJ2-7
d_gene: TRBD2
v_gene: TRBV7-3
abundance: few
CDR3nt: TGTGCCAGCAGCTTAATTGCGGGGGAAACTCACGAGCAGTACTTC
CDR3aa: CASSLIAGETHEQYF

j_gene: TRBJ1-5
d_gene: NA
v_gene: TRBV10-3
abundance: NA
CDR3nt: TGTGCCATCAGTGAGTCGAGGGAAGGCCAGCCCCAGCATTTT
CDR3aa: CAISESREGQPQHF

j_gene: TRBJ1-5
d_gene: NA
v_gene: TRBV29-1
abundance: NA
CDR3nt: TGCAGCGTTGAAGAGGGCAACGGAAATCAGCCCCAGCATTTT
CDR3aa: CSVEEGNGNQPQHF

j_gene: TRBJ2-2
d_gene: TRBD1
v_gene: TRBV7-9
abundance: NA
CDR3nt: TGTGCCAGCAGATCCGGGACAGGGCTCACCGGGGAGCTGTTTTTT
CDR3aa: CASRSGTGLTGELFF

j_gene: TRBJ2-5
d_gene: TRBD2
v_gene: TRBV19
abundance: NA
CDR3nt: TGTGCCAGTAGTACCGGACAGCGGGGGTTCCAAGAGACCCAGTACTTC
CDR3aa: CASSTGQRGFQETQYF

j_gene: TRBJ1-1
d_gene: NA
v_gene: TRBV6-1
abundance: NA
CDR3nt: TGTGCCAGCACTCCGGGCGGGGGTCGGACTGAAGCTTTCTTT
CDR3aa: CASTPGGGRTEAFF

j_gene: TRBJ2-2
d_gene: TRBD1
v_gene: TRBV5-4
abundance: NA
CDR3nt: TGTGCCAGCAGCTCAGGGACAGGGGACACCGGGGAGCTGTTTTTT
CDR3aa: CASSSGTGDTGELFF

j_gene: TRBJ2-3
d_gene: NA
v_gene: TRBV19
abundance: NA
CDR3nt: TGTGCCAGTGGCCGGGACTTAGGAGATACGCAGTATTTT
CDR3aa: CASGRDLGDTQYF

j_gene: TRBJ1-4
d_gene: TRBD1
v_gene: TRBV9
abundance: NA
CDR3nt: TGTGCCAGCAGCGTAGAGGGGACAGGGCTTAAGGAAAAACTGTTTTTT
CDR3aa: CASSVEGTGLKEKLFF

j_gene: TRBJ2-5
d_gene: TRBD2
v_gene: TRBV10-3
abundance: NA
CDR3nt: TGTGCCATCAGTGATCCCTTACGCGGGGGGGCCCTAGAGACCCAGTACTTC
CDR3aa: CAISDPLRGGALETQYF

j_gene: TRBJ2-7
d_gene: NA
v_gene: TRBV13
abundance: NA
CDR3nt: TGTGCCAGCAGCCCTTCGGTCCCCGCCAGCGGTCACTACGAGCAGTACTTC
CDR3aa: CASSPSVPASGHYEQYF

j_gene: TRBJ1-2
d_gene: NA
v_gene: TRBV2
abundance: NA
CDR3nt: TGTGCCAGCAGTGCCGGGCAGGGTGGTATCTATGGCTACACCTTC
CDR3aa: CASSAGQGGIYGYTF

j_gene: TRBJ2-7
d_gene: NA
v_gene: TRBV2
abundance: NA
CDR3nt: TGTGCCAGCACTGGCGGTGAAAGTTTCTACGAGCAGTACTTC
CDR3aa: CASTGGESFYEQYF

j_gene: TRBJ1-1
d_gene: NA
v_gene: TRBV23-1
abundance: NA
CDR3nt: TGCGCCAGCAGTCAATCGCGCCGAGACACTGAAGCTTTCTTT
CDR3aa: CASSQSRRDTEAFF

j_gene: TRBJ2-7
d_gene: NA
v_gene: TRBV6-5
abundance: once
CDR3nt: TGTGCCAGCCGGGCCTCAACAGGCTACGAGCAGTACTTC
CDR3aa: CASRASTGYEQYF